A single sample is the source of the 17 T cell receptor beta chains below, sequenced in a study of cytomegalovirus exposure and HLA in healthy donors. The PCR employed 60 Vbeta primers together with 13 Jbeta primers. Only in-frame clones appear in the TCRdb table, and some are missing; sequencing was by immunoSEQ multiplex PCR. This table holds approximately 110,000 clones, under 85% found once. Sequencing input: PBMCs. These receptors were collected from a woman aged 45 to 65 in good health and CMV-seropositive.

The rearrangement joins TRBV25-1 to TRBJ2-7; 8 positions match TRBD1. J gave up 3 bases and V 4 bases, and 5 bases lay outside the gene matches. The CDR3 runs 14 residues. The germline V gene has CDR1 MGHDK and CDR2 SYGVNS. The CDR3 protein is CASSGTGFNYEQYF. In DNA form, the CDR3 reads TGTGCCAGCAGTGGGACAGGGTTCAACTACGAGCAGTACTTC.

This clone has only a few counts. Relative to the germline gene, one junction end is altered; a read error may explain this. The chain is built from TRBV7-9 and TRBJ1-2; 9 nucleotides match TRBD1. CDR1 is SEHNR and CDR2 is FQNEAQ in the germline V gene (reference sequence). The CDR3 has 14 residues. The CDR3 spells CSSSSSGTGYGYTF. For the CDR3, the DNA is TGTTCCAGCAGCTCCTCCGGGACAGGGTACGGCTACACCTTC. Together with reference TRBV7-9 and TRBJ1-2, the CDR3 gives the full variable domain: DTGVSQNPRHKITKRGQNVTFRCDPISEHNRLYWYRQTLGQGPEFLTYFQNEAQLEKSRLLSDRFSAERPKGSFSTLEIQRTEQGDSAMYLCSSSSSGTGYGYTFGSGTRLTVV.

The rearrangement joins TRBV15 to TRBJ1-2, with D perhaps TRBD1 (6 bases). This CDR3 region has 15 residues. The V and J ends lost 1 base and 4 bases respectively, with 13 bases between them. Germline V gene data show CDR1 as LNHNV and CDR2 as YYDKDF (reference sequence). CDR3 sequence: CATSRVRTDTYGYTF. The CDR3 region has the DNA TGTGCCACCAGCAGAGTAAGGACAGACACCTATGGCTACACCTTC.

Concerning this clone itself: Other DNA sequences from this sample encode an identical CDR3 as well. The V and J genes are TRBV5-4 and TRBJ1-2, with D perhaps matching TRBD1 (5 bases). In germline, CDR1 is SGHNT, CDR2 YYREEE (reference sequence). Trimming removed 1 base at V and 2 bases at J, with 9 bases between. The CDR3 length is 14 residues. The CDR3 spells CASSLNRPNYGYTF. The DNA of the CDR3 is TGTGCCAGCAGCTTGAACAGGCCGAACTATGGCTACACCTTC.

This chain connects TRBV21-1 to TRBJ2-1; the table's D gene call, TRBD1, was not cross checked with the DNA. TRBV21-1 has pseudogene status. This CDR3 is built from 17 residues. The DNA of the CDR3 is TGTGCCAGCAGCAAAGGCCGAAAAATGGACAAGCACAATGAGCAGTTCTTC. Translating gives CASSKGRKMDKHNEQFF.

The chain joins TRBV12-5 to TRBJ1-2; 8 bases match TRBD1. This CDR3 comprises 14 residues. V was clipped by 4 bases and J by 2 bases; unmatched bases: 3. Germline loops: CDR1 LGHNT, CDR2 FRNRAP. The CDR3 DNA follows: TGTGCTAGTGGTTCCGGACAGGGCAACTATGGCTACACCTTC. Its translation is CASGSGQGNYGYTF.

The chain uses TRBV6-1 and TRBJ2-6; possibly TRBD2 for D (6 bases). Trimming removed 4 bases at V and 0 bases at J, with 19 bases between. The CDR3 has 19 residues. CDR1 and CDR2 from the germline V gene are MNHNS and SASEGT. In nucleotides, the CDR3 is TGTGCCAGCAGTGTGAGTGTCGCAAGGACTATCTCTGGGGCCAACGTCCTGACTTTC. Its translation is CASSVSVARTISGANVLTF.

This clone was counted a single time. DNA of the CDR3: TGTGCCAGTAAGGACAGGAAGTACTTGAACACTGAAGCTTTCTTT. Translating it yields CASKDRKYLNTEAFF. The chain links TRBV19 to TRBJ1-1, with 7 positions matching TRBD1. CDR3 length: 15 amino acids. Looked up from germline, CDR1 is LNHDA and CDR2 is SQIVND (reference sequence). V dropped 7 bases and J dropped 0; count of bases not matched to a gene: 8.

The chain carries TRBV18 and TRBJ2-7; a weak D match, TRBD2 (7 bases). V was clipped by 3 bases and J by 5 bases, with 14 bases between them. The germline V gene has CDR1 KGHSH and CDR2 LQKENI. The CDR3 extends over 14 amino acids. The CDR3: CASSPGIGGDEQYF. The DNA of the CDR3 is TGTGCCAGCTCACCGGGAATAGGGGGGGACGAGCAGTACTTC.

This sequence joins TRBV6-5 and TRBJ1-6; 7 bases agree with TRBD1. J lost 13 bases, V lost 8 bases, and 14 bases had no gene match. The length of the CDR3 is 14 residues. CDR1 is MNHEY, CDR2 SVGAGI, per germline. The CDR3: CASDWDRFTSPLHF. DNA of the CDR3: TGTGCCAGCGATTGGGACAGATTCACTTCGCCCCTCCACTTT.

The chain employs TRBV9 and TRBJ1-3; D perhaps matches TRBD1 (6 bases). With 0 bases removed from V and 14 bases from J, the gap between germline ends came to 15 bases. Per the germline V gene, CDR1 is SGDLS and CDR2 is YYNGEE. CDR3 size: 13 residues. CDR3 sequence reads: CASSVDQQGLLYF. The CDR3 coding sequence is TGTGCCAGCAGCGTAGACCAACAGGGCTTACTATATTTT. The variable domain in full, completed from reference TRBV9 and TRBJ1-3, reads DSGVTQTPKHLITATGQRVTLRCSPRSGDLSVYWYQQSLDQGLQFLIQYYNGEERAKGNILERFSAQQFPDLHSELNLSSLELGDSALYFCASSVDQQGLLYFGEGSWLTVV.

The chain has TRBV28 and TRBJ2-7, with 9 bases that match TRBD1. Germline V lookup: CDR1 MDHEN, CDR2 SYDVKM. After removal of 7 bases from V and 5 bases from J, the junction contained 12 bases not matched to a gene. CDR3 size: 15 residues. The DNA of the CDR3 is TGTGCCAGCAACTCTCCCGGGACAGGGCGGAACGAGCAGTACTTC. Translation gives CASNSPGTGRNEQYF.

This clone was counted a few times. The rearrangement uses TRBV14 and TRBJ2-7; 9 bases match TRBD1. Germline V gene sequence: CDR1 SGHDN, CDR2 FVKESK. Losses at the gene ends were 3 bases for V and 3 bases for J; bases not matched to a gene: 6. This CDR3 has 15 residues. CDR3 loop: CASSHPGTGNYEQYF. CDR3 bases: TGTGCCAGCAGCCATCCTGGGACAGGGAACTACGAGCAGTACTTC.

This rearrangement joins TRBV7-9 to TRBJ2-7; no definite D call. The ends were cut back, 5 bases at V and 1 base at J, with 6 bases in the middle. Germline CDR1 and CDR2: SEHNR and FQNEAQ (reference sequence). CDR3 size: 12 residues. The chain's CDR3 is CASSPNSYEQYF. The DNA of the CDR3 is TGTGCCAGCAGCCCTAATTCCTACGAGCAGTACTTC.

This clone was counted a few times. The gene calls are TRBV28 and TRBJ1-4; possible D gene TRBD1, 6 bases. This CDR3 is 16 amino acids long. Germline V gene lookup returns CDR1 MDHEN and CDR2 SYDVKM. V was cut by 5 bases and J by 10 bases, with 23 bases left in between. The CDR3 reads CASSGTTGRGGGKLFF. The CDR3 coding sequence is TGTGCCAGCAGTGGGACGACGGGGAGGGGAGGGGGAAAACTGTTTTTT.

This clone was counted a few times. This chain connects TRBV10-3 to TRBJ2-3; D is perhaps TRBD2 (6 bases). V was trimmed by 5 bases and J by 1 base, leaving 16 bases between them. Germline V gene sequence: CDR1 ENHRY, CDR2 SYGVKD. This CDR3 has 16 residues. CDR3 in DNA: TGTGCCATCAGTTCCTTTACCGGGGGAGGCACAGATACGCAGTATTTT. Protein product: CAISSFTGGGTDTQYF.

This clone was seen only a few times. The chain combines TRBV9 with TRBJ2-7; maybe TRBD2 (6 bases). The CDR3 sequence is 14 residues long. Trimming removed 0 bases at V and 4 bases at J, with 11 bases between. Germline values: CDR1 SGDLS, CDR2 YYNGEE. The CDR3 spells CASSVATGSYEQYF. The CDR3 region has the DNA TGTGCCAGCAGCGTAGCTACCGGGAGTTACGAGCAGTACTTC.